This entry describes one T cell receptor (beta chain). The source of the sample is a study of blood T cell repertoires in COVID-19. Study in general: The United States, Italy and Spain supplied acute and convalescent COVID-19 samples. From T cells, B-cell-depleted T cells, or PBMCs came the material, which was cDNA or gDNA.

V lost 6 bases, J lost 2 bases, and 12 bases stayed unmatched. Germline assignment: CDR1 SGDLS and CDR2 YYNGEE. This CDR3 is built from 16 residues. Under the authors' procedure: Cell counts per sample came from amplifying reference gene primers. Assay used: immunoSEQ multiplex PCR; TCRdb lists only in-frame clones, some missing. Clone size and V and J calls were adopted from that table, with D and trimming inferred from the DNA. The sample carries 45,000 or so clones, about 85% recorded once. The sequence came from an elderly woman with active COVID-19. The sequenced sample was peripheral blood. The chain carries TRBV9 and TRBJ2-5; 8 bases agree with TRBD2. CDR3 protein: CASNSGVLDTQETQYF. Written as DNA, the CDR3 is TGTGCCAGCAATAGCGGGGTTCTCGATACACAAGAGACCCAGTACTTC.